The rows below give T cell receptor beta chains drawn from one sample of a study of T-cell memory formation after mild COVID-19. TCRdb itself ran the 5' RACE reads through MiXCR, one entry per CDR3 protein. The table includes 450,000 to 650,000 distinct CDR3 sequences, about 20% detected once. The sample comprised PBMCs or a T cell subset sorted from them (not recorded which). Source of these receptors: an adult woman who had mild COVID-19 (a few samples of this study predate the infection). Cell type and time point are not known. Each CDR3 is given with its conserved first and last residue. Fields, in order: V gene, clone size, J gene, D gene, CDR3 protein, CDR3 DNA. The D gene is left open where the match is weak. Only some rows state a clone size, as once, few, many or a class for expanded clones.

v_call: TRBV5-1; clone_size: .; j_call: TRBJ2-3; d_call: TRBD2; cdr3_aa: CASSGRLAGPDTQYF; cdr3_nt: TGCGCCAGCAGCGGTCGACTAGCGGGGCCAGATACGCAGTATTTT
v_call: TRBV11-2; clone_size: few; j_call: TRBJ2-3; d_call: .; cdr3_aa: CASSSGGGGPSTDTQYF; cdr3_nt: TGTGCCAGCAGCTCTGGGGGTGGGGGGCCAAGCACAGATACGCAGTATTTT
v_call: TRBV5-1; clone_size: many; j_call: TRBJ2-1; d_call: TRBD2; cdr3_aa: CASSSTSGSYNEQFF; cdr3_nt: TGCGCCAGCAGCTCTACTAGCGGTTCCTACAATGAGCAGTTCTTC
v_call: TRBV7-2; clone_size: few; j_call: TRBJ2-5; d_call: TRBD2; cdr3_aa: CASSSPGGGSQYF; cdr3_nt: TGTGCCAGCAGCTCCCCGGGGGGGGGATCGCAGTACTTC
v_call: TRBV27; clone_size: .; j_call: TRBJ2-7; d_call: .; cdr3_aa: CASSAQGGTYEQYF; cdr3_nt: TGTGCCAGCAGTGCTCAGGGGGGCACCTACGAGCAGTACTTC
v_call: TRBV9; clone_size: .; j_call: TRBJ1-3; d_call: .; cdr3_aa: CASSASGNTIYF; cdr3_nt: TGTGCCAGCAGCGCCTCTGGAAACACCATATATTTT
v_call: TRBV18; clone_size: few; j_call: TRBJ2-3; d_call: .; cdr3_aa: CASSPTGPHTDTQYF; cdr3_nt: TGTGCCAGCTCGCCCACGGGACCGCACACAGATACGCAGTATTTT
v_call: TRBV6-6; clone_size: .; j_call: TRBJ1-2; d_call: TRBD1; cdr3_aa: CASSNRGMGGYTF; cdr3_nt: TGTGCCAGCAGCAACAGGGGAATGGGTGGCTACACCTTC
v_call: TRBV24-1; clone_size: few; j_call: TRBJ2-6; d_call: .; cdr3_aa: CATEGLGGSGANVLTF; cdr3_nt: TGTGCCACCGAGGGGCTTGGGGGCTCTGGGGCCAACGTCCTGACTTTC
v_call: TRBV24-1; clone_size: many; j_call: TRBJ2-5; d_call: TRBD2; cdr3_aa: CATSDSLAGKETQYF; cdr3_nt: TGTGCCACCAGTGATTCACTAGCGGGAAAAGAGACCCAGTACTTC
v_call: TRBV19; clone_size: .; j_call: TRBJ2-1; d_call: TRBD1; cdr3_aa: CASSIGPGTATYNEQFF; cdr3_nt: TGTGCCAGTAGTATAGGTCCAGGGACAGCGACTTACAATGAGCAGTTCTTC
v_call: TRBV9; clone_size: few; j_call: TRBJ2-1; d_call: .; cdr3_aa: CASSVDLATYNEQFF; cdr3_nt: TGTGCCAGCAGCGTAGACCTAGCGACCTACAATGAGCAGTTCTTC
v_call: TRBV12-3/TRBV12-4; clone_size: .; j_call: TRBJ2-5; d_call: .; cdr3_aa: CASNLGGSQETQYF; cdr3_nt: TGTGCCAGCAACTTAGGGGGTAGCCAAGAGACCCAGTACTTC
v_call: TRBV2; clone_size: few; j_call: TRBJ1-1; d_call: .; cdr3_aa: CASSEQGRLNTEAFF; cdr3_nt: TGTGCCAGCAGTGAACAGGGGCGGTTGAACACTGAAGCTTTCTTT
v_call: TRBV6-5; clone_size: few; j_call: TRBJ1-1; d_call: .; cdr3_aa: CASTLAGDTEAFF; cdr3_nt: TGTGCCAGCACCCTAGCGGGTGACACTGAAGCTTTCTTT
v_call: TRBV2; clone_size: .; j_call: TRBJ2-1; d_call: TRBD1; cdr3_aa: CASARGSEQFF; cdr3_nt: TGTGCCAGCGCCAGGGGGTCTGAGCAGTTCTTC